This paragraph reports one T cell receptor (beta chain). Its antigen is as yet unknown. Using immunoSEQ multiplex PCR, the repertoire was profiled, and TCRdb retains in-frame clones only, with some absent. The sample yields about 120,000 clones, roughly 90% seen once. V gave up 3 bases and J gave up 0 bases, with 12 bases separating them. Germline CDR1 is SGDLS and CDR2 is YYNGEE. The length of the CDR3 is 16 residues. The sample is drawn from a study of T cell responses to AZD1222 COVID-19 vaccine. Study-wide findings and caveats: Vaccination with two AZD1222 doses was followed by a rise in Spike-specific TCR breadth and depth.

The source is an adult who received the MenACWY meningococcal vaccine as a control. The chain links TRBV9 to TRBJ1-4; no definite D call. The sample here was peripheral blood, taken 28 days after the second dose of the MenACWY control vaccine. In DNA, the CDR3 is TGTGCCAGCAGCGGGGGTCTCGGTGCAACTAATGAAAAACTGTTTTTT. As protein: CASSGGLGATNEKLFF.